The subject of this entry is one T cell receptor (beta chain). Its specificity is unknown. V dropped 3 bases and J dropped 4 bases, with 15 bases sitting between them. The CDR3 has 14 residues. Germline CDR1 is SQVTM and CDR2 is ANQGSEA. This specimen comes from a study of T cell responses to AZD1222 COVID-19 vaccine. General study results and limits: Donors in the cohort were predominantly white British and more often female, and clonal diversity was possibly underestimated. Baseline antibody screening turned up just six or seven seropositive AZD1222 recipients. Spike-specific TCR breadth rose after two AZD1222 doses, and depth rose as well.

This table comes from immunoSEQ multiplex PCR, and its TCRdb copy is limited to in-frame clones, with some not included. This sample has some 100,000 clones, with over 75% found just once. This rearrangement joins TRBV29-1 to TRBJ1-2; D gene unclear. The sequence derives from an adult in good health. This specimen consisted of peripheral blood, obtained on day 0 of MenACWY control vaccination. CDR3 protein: CSVESGVSRYGYTF. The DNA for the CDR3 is TGCAGCGTTGAGTCCGGCGTGTCGCGCTATGGCTACACCTTC.